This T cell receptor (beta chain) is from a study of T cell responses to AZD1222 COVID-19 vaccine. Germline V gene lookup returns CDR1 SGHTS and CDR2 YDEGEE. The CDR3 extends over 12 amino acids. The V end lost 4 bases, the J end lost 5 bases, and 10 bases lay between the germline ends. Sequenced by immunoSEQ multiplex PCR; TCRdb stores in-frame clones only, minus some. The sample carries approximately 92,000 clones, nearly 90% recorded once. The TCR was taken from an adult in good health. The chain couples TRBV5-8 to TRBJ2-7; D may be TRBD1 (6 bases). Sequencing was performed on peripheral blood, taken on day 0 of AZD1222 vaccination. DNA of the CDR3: TGTGCCAGCAGCATGCCAGGGGACGAGCAGTACGTC. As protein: CASSMPGDEQYV.